This TCR beta chain was obtained from a study of Tregs in tolerant kidney transplant recipients. Whole-study context: CD4+CD25+CD127- cells came from approximately three-day belatacept mixed lymphocyte reactions, some with roughly 5-day graft donor restimulation. Antibodies separated recipient from donor cells.

Of note for this clone: The antigen is unknown.

Germline V lookup: CDR1 MGHRA, CDR2 YSYEKL. The V end lost 4 bases, the J end lost 0 bases, and 10 bases lay between the germline ends. The length of the CDR3 is 15 residues. Profiling relied on immunoSEQ multiplex PCR, and the TCRdb table lists in-frame clones only, not all of them. This table holds 15,000 to 20,000 clones, more than 60% found once. Study-level results: Few patients were studied, so findings need validation in larger groups. Activated donor B cell expansion appeared to reveal the most relevant donor-specific TCRbeta repertoire.

Material: Tregs from blood cultured with allogeneic cells. The chain carries TRBV4-1 and TRBJ1-5, with D possibly matching TRBD1 (6 bases). The sequence was obtained from a human donor in good health. CDR3: CASSRRQVSNQPQHF. The CDR3 nucleotides are TGCGCCAGCAGCCGTCGACAGGTTAGCAATCAGCCCCAGCATTTT.